The 20 T cell receptor beta chains listed next were all sequenced from one sample in a study of CD8 T cells in Susac syndrome. Random hexamers primed reverse transcription of about 0.45 to 1 ug RNA. TCRdb independently ran MiXCR on the immunoSEQ multiplex PCR reads; one entry per CDR3 protein. Seen here are around 170,000 distinct CDR3 sequences, around 95% observed once, and the top ten hold around 0.1%. The sequenced sample was CD4+ T cells from PBMCs. These receptors all come from a human donor with Susac syndrome.

The chain combines TRBV29-1 with TRBJ1-1; D is ambiguous. Germline-derived CDR1 and CDR2 are SQVTM and ANQGSEA. V gave up 5 bases and J gave up 3 bases, with 7 bases separating them. The CDR3 spans 11 residues. CDR3 DNA sequence: TGCAGCGTTACTATAGACACTGAAGCTTTCTTT. Protein: CSVTIDTEAFF. Full variable domain (missing parts from reference TRBV29-1 and TRBJ1-1): SAVISQKPSRDICQRGTSLTIQCQVDSQVTMMFWYRQQPGQSLTLIATANQGSEATYESGFVIDKFPISRPNLTFSTLTVSNMSPEDSSIYLCSVTIDTEAFFGQGTRLTVV.

The chain recombines TRBV5-1 with TRBJ2-7; D might be TRBD1 (5 bases). CDR3 length: 15 residues. The germline V gene has CDR1 SGHRS and CDR2 YFSETQ. Trimming left V 3 bases short and J 3 bases short, with 16 bases between. CDR3 amino acids: CASSCNRTFLYEQYF. The CDR3 bases are TGCGCCAGCAGCTGTAACAGGACATTTCTCTACGAGCAGTACTTC.

The rearrangement joins TRBV5-6 to TRBJ2-7; either TRBD1 or TRBD2 may supply D (6 bases each). CDR1 is SGHDT, CDR2 YYEEEE, per germline. Trimming left V 0 bases short and J 7 bases short, with 11 bases between. This CDR3 has 13 amino acids. CDR3 nucleotide sequence: TGTGCCAGCAGCTTGGACGGAGGGGGTGAGCAGTACTTC. It encodes CASSLDGGGEQYF.

This chain links TRBV11-3 with TRBJ2-1; D is undetermined. There are 11 residues in the CDR3. V was cut by 3 bases and J by 5 bases, with 2 bases left in between. Germline values: CDR1 SGHNT, CDR2 YENEEA. The CDR3 reads CASSFDNEQFF. The CDR3 DNA is TGTGCCAGCAGCTTTGACAATGAGCAGTTCTTC.

This clonotype was seen more than once but under ten times. CDR3 protein: CASSLDGGNTEAFF. CDR3 nucleotide sequence: TGTGCCAGCAGCCTCGACGGGGGGAACACTGAAGCTTTCTTT. V gene TRBV5-4 combines with J gene TRBJ1-1; possibly TRBD1 for D (5 bases). Germline-derived CDR1 and CDR2 are SGHNT and YYREEE (reference sequence). CDR3 length: 14 amino acids. The V gene lost 4 bases and the J gene lost 1 base, with 11 bases spanning the gap.

The chain is built from TRBV28 and TRBJ2-3; D is unclear. This CDR3 comprises 14 residues. Looked up from germline, CDR1 is MDHEN and CDR2 is SYDVKM. V dropped 4 bases and J dropped 1 base, with 9 bases sitting between them. The CDR3 region is CASSSTIGTDTQYF. For the CDR3, the DNA is TGTGCCAGCAGTTCTACAATCGGCACAGATACGCAGTATTTT.

This rearrangement joins TRBV12-3 or TRBV12-4 to TRBJ1-5; 8 bases are a match to TRBD1. The CDR3 length is 14 residues. V lost 8 bases to trimming and J lost 1 base; unmatched junction nucleotides: 4. The CDR3 spells CASARQGSNQPQHF. As DNA, the CDR3 is TGTGCCAGCGCGAGACAGGGGAGCAATCAGCCCCAGCATTTT.

The chain recombines TRBV20-1 with TRBJ1-2; no definite D call. Germline-derived CDR1 and CDR2 are DFQATT and SNEGSKA (reference sequence). V lost 6 bases and J 0 bases, leaving 20 bases between the germline ends. This CDR3 has 16 amino acids. Written as DNA, the CDR3 is TGCAGTGCGCCTATGGAAAGGACGGCCGCTAACTATGGCTACACCTTC. Encoded protein: CSAPMERTAANYGYTF.

This clonotype has only one observation. The chain couples TRBV2 to TRBJ2-1; possibly TRBD1 or TRBD2 for D (6 bases each). The germline CDR1 and CDR2 sequences are SNHLY and FYNNEI. V shed 1 base and J shed 6 bases, with 16 bases lying between them. The CDR3 extends over 16 amino acids. DNA of the CDR3: TGTGCCAGCAGTGAAGTGTTGTTGGGGGGCGTCAATGAGCAGTTCTTC. This sequence encodes CASSEVLLGGVNEQFF.

V gene TRBV3-1 combines with J gene TRBJ1-6, with TRBD1 as a possible D gene (6 bases). The CDR3 contains 16 residues. Germline V CDR1 and CDR2: LGHDT, YNNKEL (reference sequence). Trimming stripped 6 bases from V and 1 base from J, with 13 bases between. The CDR3 DNA reads as TGTGCCAGCAGTCACAGGGTAGTATCCTATAATTCACCCCTCCACTTT. Translating it yields CASSHRVVSYNSPLHF. Full variable domain (remainder filled in from reference TRBV3-1 and TRBJ1-6): DTAVSQTPKYLVTQMGNDKSIKCEQNLGHDTMYWYKQDSKKFLKIMFSYNNKELIINETVPNRFSPKSPDKAHLNLHINSLELGDSAVYFCASSHRVVSYNSPLHFGNGTRLTVT.

The rearrangement uses TRBV20-1 and TRBJ2-7; no definite D call. Germline V gene sequence: CDR1 DFQATT, CDR2 SNEGSKA (reference sequence). The CDR3 has 14 amino acids. The V end lost 2 bases, the J end lost 4 bases, and 15 bases lay between the germline ends. CDR3 sequence (DNA): TGCAGTGCTAGAAACCCGGCAGACTGGTACGAGCAGTACTTC. Translating it yields CSARNPADWYEQYF.

Only one count was recorded for this clonotype. This chain links TRBV20-1 with TRBJ2-1; no clear D. Trimming removed 2 bases from V and 7 bases from J, with 15 bases in between. This CDR3 has 14 amino acids. Germline CDR1 DFQATT, CDR2 SNEGSKA (reference sequence). The CDR3 spells CSARFLVSHNEQFF. The DNA for the CDR3 is TGCAGTGCTAGATTTCTAGTGTCGCATAATGAGCAGTTCTTC.

This chain links TRBV28 with TRBJ2-1; TRBD1 might be the D (5 bases). V lost 5 bases and J 15 bases, leaving 17 bases between the germline ends. The CDR3 is 12 amino acids. Germline V gene lookup returns CDR1 MDHEN and CDR2 SYDVKM. In DNA, the CDR3 is TGTGCCAGCAGTACCCTACCGGACAAGGTGTTCTTC. Translating gives CASSTLPDKVFF. The variable domain in full, with the rest retrieved from reference TRBV28 and TRBJ2-1, is DVKVTQSSRYLVKRTGEKVFLECVQDMDHENMFWYRQDPGLGLRLIYFSYDVKMKEKGDIPEGYSVSREKKERFSLILESASTNQTSMYLCASSTLPDKVFFGPGTRLTVL.

The V gene is TRBV5-1, the J gene TRBJ1-6; 7 bases map to TRBD1. Germline V CDR1 and CDR2: SGHRS, YFSETQ. The CDR3 spans 16 residues. V gave up 0 bases and J gave up 5 bases; unmatched junction bases: 5. The DNA for the CDR3 is TGCGCCAGCAGCTTGGGATCCGGGACAGATAATTCACCCCTCCACTTT. Translation gives CASSLGSGTDNSPLHF.

This sequence joins TRBV12-3 or TRBV12-4 and TRBJ2-7, with TRBD1 identical over 12 bases. V was pared by 5 bases and J by 7 bases, with 6 bases of the junction left unmatched. CDR3 length: 14 amino acids. The CDR3 DNA is TGTGCCAGCAGTCTCGGGACAGGGGGCGCGGAGCAGTACTTC. It encodes CASSLGTGGAEQYF.

The CDR3 reads CASSPILGQRPGDGYTF. CDR3 DNA sequence: TGTGCCAGCTCACCCATCTTGGGACAGCGGCCCGGGGATGGCTACACCTTC. The chain employs TRBV18 and TRBJ1-2, with 7 bases aligning to TRBD1. The germline V gene encodes CDR1 KGHSH and CDR2 LQKENI. The CDR3 sequence is 17 residues long. The J segment lost 6 bases and the V segment lost 3 bases, leaving 16 bases of the junction unmatched.

The CDR3 nucleotides are TGCGCCAGCAGCCAACGGCGGGACCAGGGGTCGAGAGAGACCCAGTACTTC. Translated, it gives CASSQRRDQGSRETQYF. The gene calls are TRBV5-1 and TRBJ2-5, with D tentatively TRBD1 or TRBD2 (6 bases each). Per germline, CDR1 SGHRS and CDR2 YFSETQ. Deletions cut 4 bases from V and 4 bases from J, with 23 bases between. This CDR3 region has 17 residues.

The genes are TRBV29-1 and TRBJ1-1; 7 bases fit TRBD1. Germline-derived CDR1 and CDR2 are SQVTM and ANQGSEA. This CDR3 comprises 12 residues. Unmatched junction bases numbered 5, after V lost 4 bases and J lost 6 bases. The chain's CDR3 is CSVGQGAPEAFF. The CDR3 bases are TGCAGCGTTGGACAGGGAGCACCTGAAGCTTTCTTT.

The J gene is TRBJ1-1, the V gene TRBV7-3, with D possibly TRBD1 on 6 matching bases. Between the trimmed V and J ends, which lost 4 bases and 3 bases, there was a span of 9 bases. Germline CDR1 is SGHTA and CDR2 is FQGTGA. This CDR3 contains 13 residues. The CDR3 region is CASSSYRDTEAFF. The CDR3 DNA reads TGTGCCAGCAGCTCCTACAGGGACACTGAAGCTTTCTTT. Variable domain in full (rest from reference TRBV7-3 and TRBJ1-1): GAGVSQTPSNKVTEKGKYVELRCDPISGHTALYWYRQSLGQGPEFLIYFQGTGAADDSGLPNDRFFAVRPEGSVSTLKIQRTERGDSAVYLCASSSYRDTEAFFGQGTRLTVV.

This clonotype showed up just once. The chain uses TRBV6-6 and TRBJ1-5, with D possibly TRBD1 on 5 matching bases. Deletions cut 6 bases from V and 7 bases from J, with 13 bases between. This CDR3 comprises 13 residues. Germline CDR1 MNHNY, CDR2 SVGAGI (reference sequence). The DNA for the CDR3 is TGTGCCAGCAGGGGGGGGTATCGGCAGCCCCAGCATTTT. Protein: CASRGGYRQPQHF.